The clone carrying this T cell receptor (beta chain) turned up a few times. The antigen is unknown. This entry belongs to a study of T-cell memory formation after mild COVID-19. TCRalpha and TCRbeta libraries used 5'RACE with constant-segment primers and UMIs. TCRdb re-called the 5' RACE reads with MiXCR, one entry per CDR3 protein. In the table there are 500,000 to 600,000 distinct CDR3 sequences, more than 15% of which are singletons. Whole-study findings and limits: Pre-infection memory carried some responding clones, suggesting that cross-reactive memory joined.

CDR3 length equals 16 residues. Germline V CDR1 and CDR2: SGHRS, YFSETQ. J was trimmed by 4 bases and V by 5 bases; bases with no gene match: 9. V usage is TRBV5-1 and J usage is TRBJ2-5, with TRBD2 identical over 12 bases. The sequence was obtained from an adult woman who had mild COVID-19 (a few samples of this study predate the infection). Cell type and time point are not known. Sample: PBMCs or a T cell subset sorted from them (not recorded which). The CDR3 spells CASRVPRLAGAETQYF. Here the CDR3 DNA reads TGCGCCAGCAGGGTCCCCAGACTAGCGGGAGCAGAGACCCAGTACTTC.